Each of the 9 T cell receptor beta chains below was sequenced from the same sample in a study of Graves' ophthalmopathy and Graves' hyperthyroidism. Investigators amplified TCR beta CDR3 regions from RNA transcripts. Scientists carried out first-round RT-PCR using HTBI primers and then a second-round multiplex PCR. TCRdb fed the multiplex PCR reads into MiXCR, producing one record per CDR3 protein. The sample contains hundreds of thousands of distinct CDR3 sequences, roughly 21% of which appear only once. Material for sequencing was peripheral blood. The receptor set was obtained from a young woman with stable Graves' hyperthyroidism.

This clonotype came up many times. This chain joins TRBV12-3 or TRBV12-4 and TRBJ2-2; D is unresolved. This CDR3 contains 15 residues. V gave up 2 bases and J gave up 0 bases, with 7 bases separating them. Here the CDR3 reads CASSLQQPNTGELFF. The CDR3 DNA reads as TGTGCCAGCAGTTTACAACAACCGAACACCGGGGAGCTGTTTTTT.

V gene TRBV28 combines with J gene TRBJ1-1; D call uncertain. Germline assignment: CDR1 MDHEN and CDR2 SYDVKM. The CDR3 is 15 residues long. The V gene lost 5 bases and the J gene lost 0 bases, with 13 bases spanning the gap. The CDR3 sequence is CASSLSRMVNTEAFF. The CDR3 coding sequence is TGTGCCAGCAGTCTTTCGAGGATGGTGAACACTGAAGCTTTCTTT.

This clonotype was detected ten times or more. Given a much more abundant clone one base away, this may be a read error. The chain joins TRBV12-3 or TRBV12-4 to TRBJ1-5, with D hard to call. Trimming shortened V by 5 bases and J by 0 bases, and 5 bases separated the two germline ends. The CDR3 has 13 amino acids. The CDR3 DNA follows: TGTGCCAGCAGTCGATATAGCAATCAGCCCCAGCATTTT. Translating it yields CASSRYSNQPQHF.

The chain carries TRBV6-5 and TRBJ2-1; tentative D call: TRBD2 (6 bases). Germline V lookup: CDR1 MNHEY, CDR2 SVGAGI. The CDR3 length is 13 residues. The V gene lost 8 bases and the J gene lost 3 bases, with 11 bases spanning the gap. In DNA, the CDR3 is TGTGCCAGCCGGGGGTTTGACTACAATGAGCAGTTCTTC. It encodes CASRGFDYNEQFF.

Only one count was recorded for this clonotype. The V and J genes are TRBV7-2 and TRBJ1-1; a weak D match, TRBD1 (6 bases). The CDR3 has 16 residues. Per the germline V gene, CDR1 is SGHTA and CDR2 is FQGNSA. The ends were cut back, 0 bases at V and 10 bases at J, with 21 bases in the middle. CDR3 region: CASSLAEMNTGALAFF. CDR3 DNA: TGTGCCAGCAGCTTAGCCGAAATGAACACGGGGGCTTTAGCTTTCTTT.

This clonotype was recorded many times. The chain links TRBV27 to TRBJ2-7; perhaps TRBD2 as D (5 bases). From germline, CDR1 is MNHEY and CDR2 SMNVEV (reference sequence). The ends were cut back, 7 bases at V and 2 bases at J, with 12 bases in the middle. This CDR3 region has 13 residues. CDR3 sequence: CASKSSYPYEQYF. The CDR3 nucleotides read TGTGCCAGCAAATCTAGCTACCCCTACGAGCAGTACTTC.

This clonotype was seen at least ten times. The chain employs TRBV7-8 and TRBJ1-1; no reliable D call. CDR1 and CDR2 from the germline V gene are SGHVS and FQNEAQ. This CDR3 is 18 amino acids long. The germline V and J ends were trimmed by 0 bases and 3 bases, with 20 bases remaining between them. CDR3 sequence: CASSLALWIGKGDTEAFF. As DNA, the CDR3 is TGTGCCAGCAGCTTAGCGCTTTGGATCGGCAAGGGAGACACTGAAGCTTTCTTT. Full variable domain (remainder filled in from reference TRBV7-8 and TRBJ1-1): GAGVSQSPRYKVAKRGQDVALRCDPISGHVSLFWYQQALGQGPEFLTYFQNEAQLDKSGLPSDRFFAERPEGSVSTLKIQRTQQEDSAVYLCASSLALWIGKGDTEAFFGQGTRLTVV.

This clonotype was observed at least ten times. The gene calls are TRBV12-3 or TRBV12-4 and TRBJ1-2, with 7 bases aligning to TRBD1. V trimming: 3 bases; J trimming: 3 bases; junction bases outside the gene matches: 4. The CDR3 contains 14 residues. The CDR3 coding sequence is TGTGCCAGCAGTTTGACAGGGAGTGACTATGGCTACACCTTC. It specifies CASSLTGSDYGYTF.

At least ten counts were recorded for this clonotype. V is TRBV30 and J is TRBJ2-7; TRBD1 matches at 8 bases. Germline CDR1 is GTSNPN and CDR2 is SVGIG (reference sequence). The CDR3 contains 14 residues. The V segment lost 3 bases and the J segment 2 bases; nucleotides outside the gene matches: 6. Written as DNA, the CDR3 is TGTGCCTGGAGCGCCGACAGGGGCGCCTACGAGCAGTACTTC. Amino acids: CAWSADRGAYEQYF.